A single sample gave rise to the 27 T cell receptor beta chains below, sequenced in a study of OX40 agonist ivuxolimab in advanced cancers. Produced via immunoSEQ multiplex PCR; TCRdb's table is partial and in-frame only. The repertoire consists of 100,000 to 150,000 clones, with roughly 90% occurring once and the leading ten covering more than 0.7%. The specimen was CD4+ or CD8+ T cells sorted from blood, collected in a trial of the OX40 agonist ivuxolimab. These receptors were collected from an adult with an advanced solid tumor such as melanoma, head and neck, liver or kidney cancer.

The chain is built from TRBV7-2 and TRBJ1-6; no reliable D call. CDR3 length equals 15 residues. Looked up from germline, CDR1 is SGHTA and CDR2 is FQGNSA. V dropped 1 base and J dropped 6 bases, with 10 bases sitting between them. The CDR3 spells CASSLEPGSNSPLHF. Written as DNA, the CDR3 is TGTGCCAGCAGCTTAGAACCGGGGTCTAATTCACCCCTCCACTTT.

Here the CDR3 DNA reads TGCGCCAGCAGCTTACGGACAGGCACTAACTATGGCTACACCTTC. Translation: CASSLRTGTNYGYTF. This chain connects TRBV5-1 to TRBJ1-2; 7 bases line up with TRBD1. CDR3 length: 15 residues. Germline V CDR1 and CDR2: SGHRS, YFSETQ. V shed 2 bases and J 0 bases; nucleotides not matched to a gene: 4.

The chain combines TRBV2 with TRBJ1-2; the D is unclear. Germline-derived CDR1 and CDR2 are SNHLY and FYNNEI. The CDR3 loop spans 14 amino acids. Trimming removed 4 bases at V and 0 bases at J, with 9 bases between. CDR3 coding DNA: TGTGCCAGCAGTGCGCGGGTTTCTAACTATGGCTACACCTTC. It encodes CASSARVSNYGYTF.

The genes are TRBV9 and TRBJ1-1; D is unclear. The CDR3 has 11 amino acids. V gave up 3 bases and J gave up 4 bases, with 4 bases separating them. CDR1 SGDLS and CDR2 YYNGEE come from the germline V gene. DNA of the CDR3: TGTGCCAGCAGCGCTGGCACTGAAGCTTTCTTT. Amino acid sequence: CASSAGTEAFF.

The V call is TRBV5-8, the J call TRBJ2-1; 9 bases align to TRBD2. The CDR3 contains 15 residues. Germline values: CDR1 SGHTS, CDR2 YDEGEE. Trimming removed 3 bases from V and 1 base from J; junction bases left unmatched: 2. This chain's CDR3 is CASSSSGRSYNEQFF. The CDR3 coding sequence is TGTGCCAGCAGCTCCAGCGGGAGGTCCTACAATGAGCAGTTCTTC.

V gene TRBV18 combines with J gene TRBJ2-1, with D possibly TRBD2 on 5 matching bases. The CDR3 loop spans 14 amino acids. Between the trimmed V and J ends, which lost 6 bases and 2 bases, there was a span of 11 bases. CDR1 and CDR2 from the germline V gene are KGHSH and LQKENI. In DNA form, the CDR3 reads TGTGCCAGCTCCCCCCCGACTACCTACAATGAGCAGTTCTTC. This gives the protein CASSPPTTYNEQFF.

V gene TRBV5-1 combines with J gene TRBJ2-3; D gene unclear. The germline V gene encodes CDR1 SGHRS and CDR2 YFSETQ. V was pared by 0 bases and J by 3 bases, with 5 bases between. CDR3 size: 13 residues. CDR3 residues: CASSLGQTDTQYF. CDR3 nucleotide sequence: TGCGCCAGCAGCTTGGGGCAGACAGATACGCAGTATTTT.

In DNA, the CDR3 is TGTGCCAGCAGTCCGACGACAGTTCGGGACACTGAAGCTTTCTTT. It yields the protein CASSPTTVRDTEAFF. V is TRBV27 and J is TRBJ1-1; tentative D call: TRBD1 (5 bases). The V and J ends lost 5 bases and 3 bases respectively, with 16 bases between them. Germline V gene data show CDR1 as MNHEY and CDR2 as SMNVEV (reference sequence). The CDR3 is 15 amino acids.

The V and J genes are TRBV5-4 and TRBJ2-7; 7 positions agree with TRBD1. V shed 4 bases, J shed 1 base, and the junction held 2 bases outside the gene matches. This CDR3 spans 13 amino acids. CDR1 SGHNT and CDR2 YYREEE come from the germline V gene (reference sequence). The CDR3 DNA reads TGTGCCAGCAGCGGACAGGAGTCCTACGAGCAGTACTTC. Its protein is CASSGQESYEQYF.

The chain employs TRBV4-2 and TRBJ2-2; no definite D call. CDR3 length: 15 residues. Trimming removed 0 bases from V and 6 bases from J, with 11 bases in between. The germline V gene has CDR1 LGHNA and CDR2 YNFKEQ. The DNA for the CDR3 is TGTGCCAGCAGCCAAGATTATACCATCGCCGGGGAGCTGTTTTTT. Amino acids: CASSQDYTIAGELFF.

The V gene is TRBV7-9, the J gene TRBJ2-1, with 9 bases lining up with TRBD2. V dropped 1 base and J dropped 2; count of bases not matched to a gene: 6. CDR3 length equals 17 residues. The germline CDR1 and CDR2 sequences are SEHNR and FQNEAQ (reference sequence). Here the CDR3 reads CASSLGGASGTYNEQFF. CDR3 nucleotides: TGTGCCAGCAGCTTAGGGGGGGCTAGCGGGACCTACAATGAGCAGTTCTTC.

The J gene is TRBJ2-2, the V gene TRBV25-1; the match to TRBD2 covers 12 bases. Germline loops: CDR1 MGHDK, CDR2 SYGVNS. This CDR3 contains 15 residues. V dropped 3 bases and J dropped 5; count of bases not matched to a gene: 1. CDR3 bases: TGTGCCAGCAGTGACACTAGCGGGAGGACCGGGGAGCTGTTTTTT. This gives the protein CASSDTSGRTGELFF.

The chain links TRBV6-5 to TRBJ2-7; no clear D. V lost 0 bases, J lost 4 bases, and 13 bases lay in between. Germline V gives CDR1 MNHEY, CDR2 SVGAGI. The CDR3 totals 15 residues. The CDR3 bases are TGTGCCAGCAGTTACTCCGTATCCCGCGAGTACGAGCAGTACTTC. Translation gives CASSYSVSREYEQYF.

The chain uses TRBV7-2 and TRBJ1-1; the D gene is possibly TRBD1 (6 bases). This CDR3 is built from 16 residues. The germline CDR1 and CDR2 sequences are SGHTA and FQGNSA. With 5 bases removed from V and 7 bases from J, the gap between germline ends came to 23 bases. The CDR3 DNA reads TGTGCCAGCAGCACCGGGACACTCGCCGGGGAGGGTGAAGCTTTCTTT. Residues: CASSTGTLAGEGEAFF.

The J gene is TRBJ1-1, the V gene TRBV19; weak D call: TRBD1 (6 bases). Trimming took 7 bases from V and 1 from J, leaving 13 bases between them. This CDR3 comprises 14 residues. Germline V gives CDR1 LNHDA, CDR2 SQIVND (reference sequence). The CDR3 nucleotides read TGTGCCAGTACCGACGGACAGAAGAACACTGAAGCTTTCTTT. This encodes CASTDGQKNTEAFF.

This rearrangement joins TRBV4-3 to TRBJ2-3, with D maybe TRBD1 (6 bases). The V gene lost 3 bases and the J gene lost 4 bases, with 14 bases spanning the gap. CDR1 and CDR2 (germline): LGHNA, YSLEER. The CDR3 runs 15 residues. The CDR3 loop reads CASSQVQGIPDTQYF. CDR3 sequence (DNA): TGCGCCAGCAGCCAGGTACAGGGCATCCCAGATACGCAGTATTTT.

V and J are TRBV15 and TRBJ2-1; tentative D call: TRBD2 (6 bases). Germline-derived CDR1 and CDR2 are LNHNV and YYDKDF (reference sequence). V lost 3 bases and J lost 0, with 18 bases in between. The CDR3 sequence is 18 residues long. CDR3 region: CATSSRGGTISSYNEQFF. Here the CDR3 DNA reads TGTGCCACCAGCAGTCGGGGAGGAACGATAAGCTCCTACAATGAGCAGTTCTTC.

The V gene is TRBV10-3, the J gene TRBJ2-3; 13 bases fit TRBD2. This CDR3 is 19 amino acids long. The germline CDR1 and CDR2 sequences are ENHRY and SYGVKD. Unmatched junction bases numbered 12, after V lost 2 bases and J lost 4 bases. Here the CDR3 reads CAISETSGRAFLSADTQYF. In DNA form, the CDR3 reads TGTGCCATCAGTGAGACTAGCGGGAGGGCCTTTTTGAGTGCAGATACGCAGTATTTT.

The chain recombines TRBV9 with TRBJ2-2; TRBD2 is a possible D gene (5 bases). CDR3 length: 14 amino acids. Trimming cost V 0 bases and J 11 bases, with 14 bases left between them. CDR1 is SGDLS and CDR2 is YYNGEE in the germline V gene. The CDR3 region has the DNA TGTGCCAGCAGCGTAGACGGGGTACTCGGAGAGCTGTTTTTT. Translated, it gives CASSVDGVLGELFF.

As for this clone: A junction boundary mismatches the germline segment, possibly from a read error. V is TRBV2 and J is TRBJ1-1; D perhaps matches TRBD1 (6 bases). Germline V gives CDR1 SNHLY, CDR2 FYNNEI. This CDR3 contains 14 residues. The CDR3 coding sequence is TGTGCCAGCGGGAGGGACATTCCGAACGCTGAAGCTTTCTTT. Amino acids: CASGRDIPNAEAFF.

The genes are TRBV7-2 and TRBJ2-7, with 12 positions matching TRBD2. Per the germline V gene, CDR1 is SGHTA and CDR2 is FQGNSA. The length of the CDR3 is 14 residues. Trimming removed 4 bases from V and 4 bases from J; junction bases left unmatched: 2. CDR3 sequence (DNA): TGTGCCAGCAGCTCGACTAGCGGGGGATACGAGCAGTACTTC. Its translation: CASSSTSGGYEQYF.

The J gene is TRBJ2-1, the V gene TRBV5-1, with 7 bases identical to TRBD1. The V gene's germline CDR1 is SGHRS and CDR2 YFSETQ. This CDR3 is 14 amino acids long. The J segment lost 1 base and the V segment lost 6 bases, leaving 4 bases of the junction unmatched. The CDR3 nucleotides read TGCGCCAGCACTATCAGGGGGTCCTACAATGAGCAGTTCTTC. Its protein product is CASTIRGSYNEQFF.

The rearrangement uses TRBV19 and TRBJ2-5, with TRBD1 matching 10 bases. Trimming at V came to 5 bases and at J to 2 bases, leaving 5 bases not matched to a gene. The germline gives CDR1 LNHDA, CDR2 SQIVND (reference sequence). The CDR3 runs 15 residues. CDR3 DNA: TGTGCCAGTAGTGGGGGACAGGGGCGACAAGAGACCCAGTACTTC. Amino acid sequence: CASSGGQGRQETQYF.

The chain has TRBV27 and TRBJ2-5; TRBD2 matches at 7 bases. The DNA end lines up better with TRBJ2-7; the J call may be wrong. This CDR3 comprises 14 residues. The germline CDR1 and CDR2 sequences are MNHEY and SMNVEV (reference sequence). CDR3 sequence: CASGFHGGNYEQYF. In DNA, the CDR3 is TGTGCCAGCGGATTCCACGGGGGGAACTACGAGCAGTACTTC.

The V gene is TRBV28, the J gene TRBJ1-1, with 8 bases identical to TRBD1. The CDR3 extends over 15 amino acids. V lost 4 bases and J lost 3; bases outside the gene matches: 7. The germline V gene has CDR1 MDHEN and CDR2 SYDVKM. CDR3 in amino acids: CASSSHQGADTEAFF. The CDR3 DNA sequence: TGTGCCAGCAGTTCGCATCAGGGGGCGGACACTGAAGCTTTCTTT.

The rearrangement links TRBV28 to TRBJ1-4; unclear D gene. Trimming shortened V by 4 bases and J by 0 bases, and 12 bases separated the two germline ends. Germline V lookup: CDR1 MDHEN, CDR2 SYDVKM. CDR3 size: 16 residues. DNA for the CDR3: TGTGCCAGCAGTTCGGCACAATCGGCAACTAATGAAAAACTGTTTTTT. Protein product: CASSSAQSATNEKLFF.

The V and J genes are TRBV19 and TRBJ2-2, with D hard to call. This CDR3 has 13 residues. Germline-derived CDR1 and CDR2 are LNHDA and SQIVND (reference sequence). V was shortened by 8 bases and J by 1 base, with 8 bases between the two germline ends. The DNA for the CDR3 is TGTGCCAGTTGTGACGGGAACACCGGGGAGCTGTTTTTT. Protein product: CASCDGNTGELFF.